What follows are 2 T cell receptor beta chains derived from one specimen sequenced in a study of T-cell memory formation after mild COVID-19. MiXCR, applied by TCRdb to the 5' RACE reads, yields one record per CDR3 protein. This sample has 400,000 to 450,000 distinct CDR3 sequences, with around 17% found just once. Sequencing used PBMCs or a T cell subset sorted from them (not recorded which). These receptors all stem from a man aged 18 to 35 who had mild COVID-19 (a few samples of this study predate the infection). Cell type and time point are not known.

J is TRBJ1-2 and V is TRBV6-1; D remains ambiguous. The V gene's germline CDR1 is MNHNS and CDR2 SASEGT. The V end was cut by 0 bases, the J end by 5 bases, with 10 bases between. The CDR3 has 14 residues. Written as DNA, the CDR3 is TGTGCCAGCAGTGAAGCGCTGGAGGGTTATGGCTACACCTTC. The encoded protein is CASSEALEGYGYTF.

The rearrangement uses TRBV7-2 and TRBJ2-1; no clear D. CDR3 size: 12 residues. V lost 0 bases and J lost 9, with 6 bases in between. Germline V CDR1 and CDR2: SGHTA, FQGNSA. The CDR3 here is CASSLARLEQFF. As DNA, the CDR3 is TGTGCCAGCAGCTTAGCCCGTCTTGAGCAGTTCTTC.